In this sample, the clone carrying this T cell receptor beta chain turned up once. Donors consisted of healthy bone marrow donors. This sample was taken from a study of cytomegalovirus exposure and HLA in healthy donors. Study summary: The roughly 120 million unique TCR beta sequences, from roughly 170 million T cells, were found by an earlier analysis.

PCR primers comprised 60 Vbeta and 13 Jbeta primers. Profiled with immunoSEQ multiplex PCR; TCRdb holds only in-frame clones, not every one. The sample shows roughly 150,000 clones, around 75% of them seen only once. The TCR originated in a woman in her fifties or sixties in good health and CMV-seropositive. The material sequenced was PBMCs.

CDR3 protein: CASSIGTDTQYF. For the CDR3, the DNA is TGTGCCAGTAGTATCGGTACAGATACGCAGTATTTT. The chain recombines TRBV19 with TRBJ2-3; D call uncertain. The CDR3 runs to 12 residues. Per germline, CDR1 LNHDA and CDR2 SQIVND (reference sequence). V was pared by 3 bases and J by 3 bases, with 4 bases between.